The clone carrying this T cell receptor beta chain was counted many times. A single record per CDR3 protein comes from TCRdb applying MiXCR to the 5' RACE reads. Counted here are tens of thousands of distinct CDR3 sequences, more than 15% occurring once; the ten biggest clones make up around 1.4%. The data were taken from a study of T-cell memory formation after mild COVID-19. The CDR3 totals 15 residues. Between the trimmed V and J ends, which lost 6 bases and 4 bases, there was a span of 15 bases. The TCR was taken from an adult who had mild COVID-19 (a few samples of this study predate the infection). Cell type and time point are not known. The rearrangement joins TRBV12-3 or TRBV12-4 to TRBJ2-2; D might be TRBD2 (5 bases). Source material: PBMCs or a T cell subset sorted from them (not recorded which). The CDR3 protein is CASSRRGAGTGELFF. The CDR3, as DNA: TGTGCCAGCAGCCGGCGAGGCGCGGGCACCGGGGAGCTGTTTTTT.